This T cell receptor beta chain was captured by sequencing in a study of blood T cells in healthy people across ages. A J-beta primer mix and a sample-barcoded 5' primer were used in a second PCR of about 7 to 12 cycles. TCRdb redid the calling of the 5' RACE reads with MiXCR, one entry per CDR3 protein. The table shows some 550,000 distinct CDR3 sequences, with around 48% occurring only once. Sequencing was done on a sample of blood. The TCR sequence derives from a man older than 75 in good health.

The CDR3 loop reads CASSLGTGPEAFF. CDR3 in DNA: TGCGCCAGCAGCCTTGGGACAGGTCCCGAAGCTTTCTTT. The chain employs TRBV5-1 and TRBJ1-1; TRBD1 agrees at 8 bases. The V segment lost 4 bases and the J segment 8 bases; nucleotides outside the gene matches: 7. Germline CDR1 and CDR2: SGHRS and YFSETQ. The CDR3 is made up of 13 amino acids.